This T cell receptor (beta chain) was recovered during a study of OX40 agonist ivuxolimab in advanced cancers. The trim removed 4 bases at V and 2 bases at J, leaving 4 bases unmatched. Germline CDR1 reads SQVTM; CDR2 reads ANQGSEA. CDR3 length equals 13 residues. Patients who had autoimmune disease history or got systemic immunosuppression were left out. Using immunoSEQ multiplex PCR, the repertoire was profiled, and TCRdb retains in-frame clones only, with some absent. The sample contains over 55,000 clones, roughly 88% of which appear only once. This receptor was obtained from an adult with an advanced solid tumor such as melanoma, head and neck, liver or kidney cancer. The V call is TRBV29-1, the J call TRBJ1-1, with TRBD1 matching 7 bases. Specimen: CD4+ or CD8+ T cells sorted from blood, collected in a trial of the OX40 agonist ivuxolimab. The CDR3 sequence is CSVGRGTNTEAFF. The CDR3 DNA sequence: TGCAGCGTTGGCAGGGGGACCAACACTGAAGCTTTCTTT.